This TCR beta chain was documented in a study of shared clonotypes between healthy human individuals. As to this clone: Its cognate antigen is unknown.

General study findings and limits: Genetic and exposure-history diversity was limited by the few donors.

Germline CDR1 reads SGHRS; CDR2 reads YFSETQ. Trimming left V 4 bases short and J 5 bases short, with 19 bases between. CDR3 length: 15 residues. Study donors comprised healthy, HIV-negative adults devoid of recent acute infection or vaccination. Original handling: ImmunoSEQ output held junction-only sequences without quality scores, so filtering differed. Data came from immunoSEQ multiplex PCR; TCRdb stores just in-frame clones and leaves some out. Clonal size and the V and J genes are those of that table, whereas D and trimming came from the DNA. The data show about 380,000 clones, around 96% seen once.

Sequenced sample: memory CD8+ T cells sorted from blood. Stated subset: CD45RO+ cells pooled with CCR7-negative TemRA cells. The receptor was derived from a man aged 25-45 years in good health. The chain has TRBV5-1 and TRBJ2-7; no clear D gene. The CDR3 sequence is CASSRGNLSPHEQYF. CDR3 in DNA: TGCGCCAGCAGCCGTGGGAACCTATCTCCCCACGAGCAGTACTTC.